These 2 T cell receptor beta chains came from one sample sequenced in a study of shared clonotypes between healthy human individuals. Profiling relied on immunoSEQ multiplex PCR, and the TCRdb table lists in-frame clones only, not all of them. The sample lists 2 million to 2.5 million clones, approximately 95% occurring once. The sample was naive CD4+ T cells from PBMCs. The subset here: CD45RA+ positively selected. These receptors originate from a man aged 18 to 29 in good health. Some clones in this sample may be carry-over from other donors' samples.

This rearrangement joins TRBV6-1 to TRBJ2-3; no firm D call. CDR3 length: 13 amino acids. V was trimmed by 8 bases and J by 0 bases, leaving 9 bases between them. In germline, CDR1 is MNHNS, CDR2 SASEGT. Here the CDR3 reads CASASDSTDTQYF. The CDR3 bases are TGTGCCAGCGCCTCTGACAGCACAGATACGCAGTATTTT.

V usage is TRBV7-6 and J usage is TRBJ2-2; D is possibly TRBD2 (7 bases). Trimming left V 0 bases short and J 5 bases short, with 16 bases between. The CDR3 sequence is 17 residues long. Germline CDR1 SGHVS, CDR2 FNYEAQ. The CDR3 sequence: CASSLAFGGRSTGELFF. The CDR3 region has the DNA TGTGCCAGCAGCTTAGCTTTCGGGGGGCGCAGTACCGGGGAGCTGTTTTTT.